This T cell receptor (beta chain) was found in a study of cytotoxic CD8 clonotypes in ibrutinib-treated CLL. Across the whole study: Response samples followed a median approximately 13 months of treatment, range 6 to 36. On average, around 85,000 productive rearrangements and 255,043 productive templates per sample.

Investigators sought sequencing depths of between 1 in 200,000 and 1 in 1 million T cells. Sequencing used immunoSEQ multiplex PCR; TCRdb keeps in-frame clones, though not all of them. The profile covers some 170,000 clones, with 88% appearing a single time and 3% taken by the ten largest. This clone came up a few times. Its antigen is currently unknown. The CDR3 is 12 amino acids. V lost 4 bases to trimming and J lost 4 bases; unmatched junction nucleotides: 0. Germline V gene lookup returns CDR1 MGHDK and CDR2 SYGVNS. Study-level points and caveats: At progression, clonality fell back toward baseline after rising at ibrutinib response.

Material: PBMCs, obtained at disease progression, from a patient treated with ibrutinib. The receptor was isolated from a human donor with chronic lymphocytic leukemia. The rearrangement links TRBV25-1 to TRBJ1-2, with TRBD1 identical over 7 bases. The CDR3 spells CASSGQGYGYTF. CDR3 in DNA: TGTGCCAGCAGTGGACAGGGCTATGGCTACACCTTC.